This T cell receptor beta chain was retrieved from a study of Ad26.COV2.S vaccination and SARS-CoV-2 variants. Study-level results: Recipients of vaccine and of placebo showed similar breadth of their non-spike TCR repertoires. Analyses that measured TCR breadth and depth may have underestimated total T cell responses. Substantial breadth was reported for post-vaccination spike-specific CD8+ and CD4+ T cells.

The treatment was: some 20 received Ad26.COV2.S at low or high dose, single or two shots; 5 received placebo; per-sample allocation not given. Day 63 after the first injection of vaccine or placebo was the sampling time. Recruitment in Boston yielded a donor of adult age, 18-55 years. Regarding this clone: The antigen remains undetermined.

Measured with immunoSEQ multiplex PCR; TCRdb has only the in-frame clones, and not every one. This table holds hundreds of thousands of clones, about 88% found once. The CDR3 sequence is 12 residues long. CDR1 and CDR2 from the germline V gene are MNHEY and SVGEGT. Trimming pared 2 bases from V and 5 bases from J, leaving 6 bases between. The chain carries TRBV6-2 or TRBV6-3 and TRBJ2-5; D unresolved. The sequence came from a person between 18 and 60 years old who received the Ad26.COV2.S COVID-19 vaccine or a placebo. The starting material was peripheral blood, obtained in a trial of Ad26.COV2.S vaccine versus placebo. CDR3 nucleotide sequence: TGTGCCAGCAGTTACATTCTCGAGACCCAGTACTTC. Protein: CASSYILETQYF.